The sequence of this TCR beta chain was determined in a study of blood T cell repertoires in COVID-19. Method: immunoSEQ multiplex PCR; TCRdb's copy keeps in-frame clones and lacks some. Of roughly 87,000 clones listed, roughly 88% are singletons. Germline CDR1 reads SGHDN; CDR2 reads FVKESK. The CDR3 consists of 17 residues. Trimming left V 1 base short and J 0 bases short, with 14 bases between. The chain couples TRBV14 to TRBJ2-3; perhaps TRBD2 as D (6 bases). The material sequenced was peripheral blood. The TCR comes from a man between 45 and 60 years old with active COVID-19. The CDR3 region has the DNA TGTGCCAGCAGCCAAGGTTGGATTAGCGGAAGCACAGATACGCAGTATTTT. Translated: CASSQGWISGSTDTQYF.